Reported below is one T cell receptor beta chain. Authors' methods: Amplification of reference gene primers was used by the study to estimate nucleated cell counts. The table came from immunoSEQ multiplex PCR; TCRdb's copy has only in-frame clones and leaves some out. The DNA gave D and trimming, while V, J and clone size come from that table. The sample yields about 39,000 clones, about nine tenths seen once. The sample originates from a study of blood T cell repertoires in COVID-19. The overall study: Italy, Spain and the United States were the sources of the convalescent and acute COVID-19 samples. The analysed material was cDNA or gDNA that came from T cells, B-cell-depleted T cells, or PBMCs.

This CDR3 has 14 residues. Trimming took 5 bases from V and 3 from J, leaving 13 bases between them. Germline loops: CDR1 KGHSH, CDR2 LQKENI. The sequencing sample was made of peripheral blood. The V gene is TRBV18, the J gene TRBJ1-2; a possible D gene is TRBD1 (6 bases). The source of this sequence is a middle-aged man with active or convalescent COVID-19. The CDR3 DNA follows: TGTGCCAGCTCAGGGTGGGACATCGACTATGGCTACACCTTC. This sequence encodes CASSGWDIDYGYTF.